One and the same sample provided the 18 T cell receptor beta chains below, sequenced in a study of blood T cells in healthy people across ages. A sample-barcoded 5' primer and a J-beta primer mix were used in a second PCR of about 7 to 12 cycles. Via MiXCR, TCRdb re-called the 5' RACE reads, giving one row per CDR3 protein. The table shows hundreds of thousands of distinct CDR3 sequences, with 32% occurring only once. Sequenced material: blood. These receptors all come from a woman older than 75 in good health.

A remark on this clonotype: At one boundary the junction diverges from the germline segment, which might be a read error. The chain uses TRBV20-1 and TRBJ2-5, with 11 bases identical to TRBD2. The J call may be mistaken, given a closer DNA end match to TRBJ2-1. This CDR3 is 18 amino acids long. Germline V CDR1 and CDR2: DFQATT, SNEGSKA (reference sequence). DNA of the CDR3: TGCAGTGTTAGAGATATGCTAGCGGGGGGATGGAACCAAGAGACCCAGTTCTTC. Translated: CSVRDMLAGGWNQETQFF.

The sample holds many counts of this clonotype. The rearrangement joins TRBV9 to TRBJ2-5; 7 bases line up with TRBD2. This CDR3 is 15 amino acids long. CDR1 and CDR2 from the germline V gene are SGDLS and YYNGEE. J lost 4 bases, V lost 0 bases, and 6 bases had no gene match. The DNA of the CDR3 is TGTGCCAGCAGCGTAGTTCCTAGCGGAATAGAGACCCAGTACTTC. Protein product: CASSVVPSGIETQYF.

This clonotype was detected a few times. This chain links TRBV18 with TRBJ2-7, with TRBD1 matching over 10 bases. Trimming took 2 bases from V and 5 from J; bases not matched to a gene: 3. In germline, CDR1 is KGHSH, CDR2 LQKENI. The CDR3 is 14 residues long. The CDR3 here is CASSPIGQGDEQYF. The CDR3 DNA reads TGTGCCAGCTCACCAATCGGACAGGGGGACGAGCAGTACTTC.

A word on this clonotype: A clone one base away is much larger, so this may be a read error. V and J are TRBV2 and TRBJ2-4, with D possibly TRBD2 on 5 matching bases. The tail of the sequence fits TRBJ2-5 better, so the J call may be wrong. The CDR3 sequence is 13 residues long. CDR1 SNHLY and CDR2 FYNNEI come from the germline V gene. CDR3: CASGKDFQETQYF. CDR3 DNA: TGTGCCAGCGGTAAGGACTTCCAAGAGACCCAGTACTTC.

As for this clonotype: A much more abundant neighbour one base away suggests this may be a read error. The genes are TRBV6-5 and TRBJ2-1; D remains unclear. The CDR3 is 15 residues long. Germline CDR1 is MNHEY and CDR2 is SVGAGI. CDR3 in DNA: TGTGCCTGCAGTTACTTAAGAATGGGGTTGGGCGAGCAGTTCTTC. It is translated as CACSYLRMGLGEQFF.

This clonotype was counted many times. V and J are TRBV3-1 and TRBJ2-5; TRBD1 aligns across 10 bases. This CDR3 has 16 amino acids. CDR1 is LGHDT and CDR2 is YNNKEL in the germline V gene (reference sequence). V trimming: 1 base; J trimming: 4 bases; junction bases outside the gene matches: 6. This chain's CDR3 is CASSQGDRGGGETQYF. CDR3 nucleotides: TGTGCCAGCAGCCAAGGGGACAGGGGAGGTGGAGAGACCCAGTACTTC.

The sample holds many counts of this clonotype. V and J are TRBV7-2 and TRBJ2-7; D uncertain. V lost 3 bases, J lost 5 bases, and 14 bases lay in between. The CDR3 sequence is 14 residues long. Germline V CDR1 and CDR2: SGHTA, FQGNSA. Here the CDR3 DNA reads TGTGCCAGCAGCTTCCCCGTCGCGGTAAACGAGCAGTACTTC. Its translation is CASSFPVAVNEQYF.

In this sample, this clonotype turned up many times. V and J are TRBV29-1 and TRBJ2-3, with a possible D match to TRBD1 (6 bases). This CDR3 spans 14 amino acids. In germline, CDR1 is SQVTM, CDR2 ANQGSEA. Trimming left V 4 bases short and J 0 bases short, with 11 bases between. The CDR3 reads CSVASTGSTDTQYF. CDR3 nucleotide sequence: TGCAGCGTTGCGAGTACAGGGAGCACAGATACGCAGTATTTT.

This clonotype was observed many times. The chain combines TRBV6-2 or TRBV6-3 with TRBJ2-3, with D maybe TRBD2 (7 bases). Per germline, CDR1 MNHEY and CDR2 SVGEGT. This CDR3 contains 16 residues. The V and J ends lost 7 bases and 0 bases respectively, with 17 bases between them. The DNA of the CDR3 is TGTGCCAGCATGCGGGGGCTTTTACCTAGCACAGATACGCAGTATTTT. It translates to CASMRGLLPSTDTQYF.

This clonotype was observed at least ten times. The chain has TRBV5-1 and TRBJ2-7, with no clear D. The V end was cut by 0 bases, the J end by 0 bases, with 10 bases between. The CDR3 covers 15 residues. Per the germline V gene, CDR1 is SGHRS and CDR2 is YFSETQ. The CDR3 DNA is TGCGCCAGCAGCTTGGAGTCGAACCCCTCCTACGAGCAGTACTTC. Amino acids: CASSLESNPSYEQYF.

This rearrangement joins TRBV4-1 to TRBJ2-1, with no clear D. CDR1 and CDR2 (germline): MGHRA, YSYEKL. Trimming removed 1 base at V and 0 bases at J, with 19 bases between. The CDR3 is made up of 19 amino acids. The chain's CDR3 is CASSQVFRARPDSYNEQFF. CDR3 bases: TGCGCCAGCAGCCAAGTGTTTCGTGCGCGGCCAGACTCCTACAATGAGCAGTTCTTC.

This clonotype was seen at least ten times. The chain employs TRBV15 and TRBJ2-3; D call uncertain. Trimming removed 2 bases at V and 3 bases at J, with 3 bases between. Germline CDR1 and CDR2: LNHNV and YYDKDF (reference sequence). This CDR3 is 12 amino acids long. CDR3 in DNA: TGTGCCACCAGCAGACAAACAGATACGCAGTATTTT. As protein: CATSRQTDTQYF.

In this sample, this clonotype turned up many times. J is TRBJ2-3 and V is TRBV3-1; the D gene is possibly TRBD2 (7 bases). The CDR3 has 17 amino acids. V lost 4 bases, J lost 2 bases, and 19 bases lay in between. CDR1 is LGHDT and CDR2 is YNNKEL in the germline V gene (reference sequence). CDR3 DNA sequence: TGTGCCAGCAGCCCAGAACCTCGGGGGGACATCACAGATACGCAGTATTTT. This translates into CASSPEPRGDITDTQYF.

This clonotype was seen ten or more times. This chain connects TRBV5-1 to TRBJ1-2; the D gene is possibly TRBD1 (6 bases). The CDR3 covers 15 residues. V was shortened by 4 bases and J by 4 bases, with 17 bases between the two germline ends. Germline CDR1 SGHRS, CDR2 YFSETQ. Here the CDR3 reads CASSTGDTGGYGYTF. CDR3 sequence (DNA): TGCGCCAGCAGCACTGGGGACACGGGCGGCTATGGCTACACCTTC.

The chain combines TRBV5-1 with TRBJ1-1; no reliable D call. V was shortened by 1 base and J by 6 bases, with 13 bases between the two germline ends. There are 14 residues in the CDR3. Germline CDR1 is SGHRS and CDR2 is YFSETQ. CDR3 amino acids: CASSLSGSNPEAFF. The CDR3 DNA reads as TGCGCCAGCAGCTTGTCCGGATCAAACCCTGAAGCTTTCTTT. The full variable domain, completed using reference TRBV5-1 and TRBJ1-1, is KAGVTQTPRYLIKTRGQQVTLSCSPISGHRSVSWYQQTPGQGLQFLFEYFSETQRNKGNFPGRFSGRQFSNSRSEMNVSTLELGDSALYLCASSLSGSNPEAFFGQGTRLTVV.

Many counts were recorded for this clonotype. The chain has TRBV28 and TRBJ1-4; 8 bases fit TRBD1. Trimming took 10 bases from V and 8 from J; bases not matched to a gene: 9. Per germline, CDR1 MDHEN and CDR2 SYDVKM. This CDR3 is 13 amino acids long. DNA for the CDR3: TGTGCCATTCCGGACAGGGCGGCCGAAAAACTGTTTTTT. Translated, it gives CAIPDRAAEKLFF.

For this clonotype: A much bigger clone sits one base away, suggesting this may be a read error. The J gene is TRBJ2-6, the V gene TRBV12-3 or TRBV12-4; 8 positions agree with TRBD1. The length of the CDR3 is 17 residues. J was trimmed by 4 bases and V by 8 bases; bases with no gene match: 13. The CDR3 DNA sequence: TGTGCCAGCCCCGCCGGGACAGGCGGGTCAGGGGCCAACGTCCTGACTTTC. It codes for CASPAGTGGSGANVLTF.

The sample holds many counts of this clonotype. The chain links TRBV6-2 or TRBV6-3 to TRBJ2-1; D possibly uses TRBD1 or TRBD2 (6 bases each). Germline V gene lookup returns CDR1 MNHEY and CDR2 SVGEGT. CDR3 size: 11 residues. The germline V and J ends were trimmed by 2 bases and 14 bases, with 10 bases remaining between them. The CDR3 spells CASSYTGRKFF. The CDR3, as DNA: TGTGCCAGCAGTTACACAGGGAGGAAGTTCTTC.